The 2 T cell receptor beta chains below all came from one sample that was sequenced in a study of blood T cell repertoires in COVID-19. Method: immunoSEQ multiplex PCR; TCRdb's copy keeps in-frame clones and lacks some. The table shows hundreds of thousands of clones, with roughly nine tenths occurring only once. Sequencing was performed on peripheral blood. The receptors originated from a man aged 35 to 55 with acute or convalescent COVID-19.

The rearrangement uses TRBV7-2 and TRBJ1-6; no clear D. With 8 bases removed from V and 0 bases from J, the gap between germline ends came to 11 bases. The CDR3 is 15 residues long. Germline V CDR1 and CDR2: SGHTA, FQGNSA. The CDR3 spells CASLEASSYNSPLHF. In nucleotides, the CDR3 is TGTGCCAGCTTAGAGGCGAGCTCCTATAATTCACCCCTCCACTTT.

This clone was seen only once. The chain has TRBV7-6 and TRBJ1-5; tentative D call: TRBD1 (6 bases). V lost 1 base to trimming and J lost 11 bases, with 18 bases between them. The germline V gene encodes CDR1 SGHVS and CDR2 FNYEAQ. This CDR3 comprises 15 residues. DNA of the CDR3: TGTGCCAGCAGCTTAGAAGGGGGACCCCGTGGGGCCCAGCATTTT. This translates into CASSLEGGPRGAQHF.